A selection of T cell receptor beta chains follows, all from one sample in a study of cytomegalovirus exposure and HLA in healthy donors. Clones were read by immunoSEQ multiplex PCR, and TCRdb kept only the in-frame ones, dropping some. The repertoire holds 130,000 to 150,000 clones, with 73% as singletons. Sample: PBMCs. These receptors originate from a middle-aged woman in good health and CMV-seronegative. CDR3s include the opening cysteine and the closing phenylalanine or tryptophan. Fields, in order: D gene, clone size, V gene, J gene, CDR3 protein, CDR3 DNA. A D gene is named only where the DNA matches it firmly. Expanded clones are given a class, and other clones once, few, many or no size at all.

NA	once	TRBV9	TRBJ2-2	CASSVGRQLANTGELFF	TGTGCCAGCAGCGTAGGGCGACAGTTAGCGAACACCGGGGAGCTGTTTTTT
NA	few	TRBV7-9	TRBJ2-1	CSSSLGGWESSYNEQFF	TGTTCCAGCAGCTTAGGAGGGTGGGAGAGCTCCTACAATGAGCAGTTCTTC
TRBD1	NA	TRBV18	TRBJ2-1	CASSTTTGLDNEQFF	TGTGCCAGCTCAACAACGACAGGGTTGGACAATGAGCAGTTCTTC
NA	NA	TRBV7-2	TRBJ1-2	CASTKTEYGYTF	TGTGCCAGCACCAAGACGGAGTATGGCTACACCTTC
TRBD1	NA	TRBV2	TRBJ1-6	CASTKDRGYSPLHF	TGTGCCAGCACCAAAGACAGGGGTTATTCACCCCTCCACTTT
NA	NA	TRBV7-2	TRBJ2-1	CASRVGAGRGRDEQFF	TGTGCCAGCAGAGTGGGGGCAGGAAGGGGTCGGGATGAGCAGTTCTTC
NA	NA	TRBV5-1	TRBJ2-5	CASSNTLRETQYF	TGCGCCAGCAGCAATACTCTCCGGGAGACCCAGTACTTC
TRBD2	once	TRBV11-2	TRBJ2-1	CASSLGLAGSISYNEQFF	TGTGCCAGCAGCTTAGGACTAGCGGGTTCAATTTCTTACAATGAGCAGTTCTTC
TRBD2	NA	TRBV5-5	TRBJ2-7	CASSLFGGGSYEQYF	TGTGCCAGCAGTTTATTTGGGGGGGGAAGCTACGAGCAGTACTTC
NA	NA	TRBV6-1	TRBJ2-3	CASKTRRSTDTQYF	TGTGCCAGCAAGACTCGCCGTAGCACAGATACGCAGTATTTT
TRBD2	NA	TRBV10-3	TRBJ2-1	CATNDGGGYNEQFF	TGTGCCACCAATGACGGGGGGGGCTACAATGAGCAGTTCTTC
TRBD1	NA	TRBV25-1	TRBJ1-6	CASRGQGQAPLHF	TGTGCCAGCCGGGGACAGGGACAGGCACCCCTCCACTTT
NA	NA	TRBV7-9	TRBJ1-2	CSSSPPVSGQQTYGYTF	TGTTCCAGCAGCCCCCCCGTTAGTGGGCAGCAGACCTATGGCTACACCTTC
NA	NA	TRBV7-8	TRBJ1-1	CASSNRGAQGGRLRTEAFF	TGTGCCAGCAGCAACCGGGGGGCCCAGGGAGGAAGGTTAAGGACTGAAGCTTTCTTT
TRBD1	NA	TRBV5-1	TRBJ1-6	CASAKDRVDNSPLHF	TGCGCCAGCGCCAAAGACAGGGTGGATAATTCACCCCTCCACTTT
NA	NA	TRBV5-1	TRBJ2-2	CASSLDRGTTGELFF	TGCGCCAGCAGCTTGGACCGGGGTACCACCGGGGAGCTGTTTTTT
TRBD1	NA	TRBV5-1	TRBJ2-1	CASRNRGTYNEQFF	TGCGCCAGCAGGAACAGGGGAACCTACAATGAGCAGTTCTTC
TRBD1	NA	TRBV6-5	TRBJ1-2	CASSYSTGQYYGYTF	TGTGCCAGCAGTTACTCAACGGGACAGTACTATGGCTACACCTTC
TRBD1	NA	TRBV28	TRBJ1-6	CASSGQGDSPLHF	TGTGCCAGCAGCGGACAGGGAGATTCACCCCTCCACTTT
TRBD2	NA	TRBV6-6	TRBJ2-5	CASSSGGRRETQYF	TGTGCCAGCAGTTCGGGGGGGCGGAGGGAGACCCAGTACTTC
TRBD1	once	TRBV6-5	TRBJ2-6	CASSDPGQGANVLTF	TGTGCCAGCAGCGACCCGGGACAGGGGGCCAACGTCCTGACTTTC
NA	NA	TRBV10-2	TRBJ2-1	CASSELRLDYNEQFF	TGCGCCAGCAGTGAGTTACGGCTAGACTACAATGAGCAGTTCTTC
NA	NA	TRBV5-1	TRBJ1-3	CASSPNPGVQSGNTIYF	TGCGCCAGCAGCCCGAACCCCGGGGTTCAATCTGGAAACACCATATATTTT
NA	NA	TRBV4-1	TRBJ2-3	CATLRGDTQYF	TGCGCCACACTGAGAGGGGATACGCAGTATTTT
TRBD1	NA	TRBV7-9	TRBJ2-7	CASSLAYISTGGTYEQYF	TGTGCCAGCAGCTTAGCGTATATCAGTACAGGGGGCACCTACGAGCAGTACTTC
TRBD2	NA	TRBV6-1	TRBJ2-7	CASSERALAGDYEQYF	TGTGCCAGCAGTGAAAGGGCTCTAGCGGGGGACTACGAGCAGTACTTC
TRBD1	NA	TRBV5-1	TRBJ2-1	CASSRDSSYNEQFF	TGCGCCAGCAGCCGGGACAGCTCCTACAATGAGCAGTTCTTC
TRBD1	NA	TRBV18	TRBJ1-2	CASSPRGLYGGYTF	TGTGCCAGCTCACCAAGGGGGCTTTATGGTGGCTACACCTTC
NA	few	TRBV6-5	TRBJ1-4	CASSPRGLSNEKLFF	TGTGCCAGCAGTCCCCGAGGCTTATCTAATGAAAAACTGTTTTTT
NA	NA	TRBV15	TRBJ2-3	CATSRGLGSDTQYF	TGTGCCACCAGCAGAGGACTTGGATCGGATACGCAGTATTTT
TRBD1	once	TRBV5-4	TRBJ2-6	CASSPQTGGFSGANVLTF	TGTGCCAGCAGCCCTCAGACAGGGGGATTCTCTGGGGCCAACGTCCTGACTTTC
NA	NA	TRBV19	TRBJ2-3	CASRRGVSTDTQYF	TGTGCCAGTAGGCGCGGGGTATCCACAGATACGCAGTATTTT
TRBD2	NA	TRBV5-1	TRBJ2-7	CASSLQRGSSYEQYF	TGCGCCAGCAGCTTGCAGCGGGGGAGCTCCTACGAGCAGTACTTC
TRBD1	NA	TRBV2	TRBJ1-1	CASSGVRGQRVTNTEAFF	TGTGCCAGCAGTGGGGTCAGGGGACAGCGGGTTACGAACACTGAAGCTTTCTTT
NA	few	TRBV19	TRBJ1-2	CASSIVGGDGYTF	TGTGCCAGTAGTATAGTCGGCGGTGATGGCTACACCTTC
TRBD1	NA	TRBV7-8	TRBJ2-5	CASSLGDTGVGTQYF	TGTGCCAGCAGCTTAGGAGACACAGGGGTGGGGACCCAGTACTTC
TRBD1	NA	TRBV19	TRBJ2-7	CASRLGQGAYEQYF	TGTGCCAGTAGGTTGGGACAGGGGGCCTACGAGCAGTACTTC
NA	NA	TRBV6-1	TRBJ2-5	CASKGEGGWETQYF	TGTGCCAGCAAGGGGGAGGGGGGGTGGGAGACCCAGTACTTC
NA	NA	TRBV10-2	TRBJ1-1	CASSEYRGTEAFF	TGCGCCAGCAGTGAGTATCGCGGGACTGAAGCTTTCTTT
NA	NA	TRBV11-2	TRBJ2-7	CASSPLGRRDTPYEQYF	TGTGCCAGCAGCCCCCTAGGTCGAAGGGACACCCCCTACGAGCAGTACTTC
TRBD2	NA	TRBV5-4	TRBJ2-3	CASSLSGGRTDTQYF	TGTGCCAGCAGCCTAAGCGGGGGGCGCACAGATACGCAGTATTTT
NA	NA	TRBV19	TRBJ1-5	CASTLMAGNSNQPQHF	TGTGCCAGTACCCTTATGGCAGGGAATAGCAATCAGCCCCAGCATTTT
TRBD1	NA	TRBV7-2	TRBJ2-2	CASSLLSGGAAGELFF	TGTGCCAGCAGCTTACTATCAGGGGGCGCGGCCGGGGAGCTGTTTTTT
TRBD1	NA	TRBV27	TRBJ1-2	CASSTGTGQYYGYTF	TGTGCCAGCAGTACCGGGACAGGACAATACTATGGCTACACCTTC
NA	once	TRBV7-8	TRBJ2-7	CASSLKSGITYEQYF	TGTGCCAGCAGCTTAAAGTCAGGCATAACCTACGAGCAGTACTTC
NA	NA	TRBV10-3	TRBJ1-2	CAIREAPGGYGYTF	TGTGCCATAAGAGAAGCCCCGGGAGGGTATGGCTACACCTTC
NA	NA	TRBV7-3	TRBJ1-6	CASSLTRQGPNSPLHF	TGTGCCAGCAGCTTAACGCGGCAGGGCCCTAATTCACCCCTCCACTTT
NA	NA	TRBV7-9	TRBJ1-3	CASSLTQGIENTIYF	TGTGCCAGCAGCTTGACTCAGGGTATCGAAAACACCATATATTTT
NA	NA	TRBV29-1	TRBJ1-1	CSVVSTPLNTEAFF	TGCAGCGTTGTTTCTACTCCTTTGAACACTGAAGCTTTCTTT
TRBD2	NA	TRBV11-3	TRBJ2-3	CASSTRAGGPSDTQYF	TGTGCCAGCAGCACCAGAGCGGGGGGGCCCTCAGATACGCAGTATTTT
TRBD1	NA	TRBV27	TRBJ1-2	CASSSGQNYGYTF	TGTGCCAGCAGTTCGGGACAGAACTATGGCTACACCTTC
NA	NA	TRBV14	TRBJ2-2	CASSQGFTGKYPGELFF	TGTGCCAGCAGCCAAGGTTTTACAGGGAAATACCCCGGGGAGCTGTTTTTT
TRBD1	NA	TRBV7-9	TRBJ1-5	CASSLGQGELRNQPQHF	TGTGCCAGCAGCCTGGGACAGGGGGAGTTACGCAATCAGCCCCAGCATTTT
TRBD2	NA	TRBV7-2	TRBJ2-5	CASSGWAGGYQETQYF	TGTGCCAGCAGCGGTTGGGCGGGGGGATACCAAGAGACCCAGTACTTC
NA	NA	TRBV7-2	TRBJ2-1	CASSPPDSVTPFF	TGTGCCAGCAGCCCACCGGACTCCGTAACCCCGTTCTTC
NA	many	TRBV19	TRBJ1-4	CASWSRAGDEKLFF	TGTGCCAGTTGGAGTCGGGCAGGGGACGAAAAACTGTTTTTT
TRBD2	NA	TRBV19	TRBJ2-2	CASSTEWGGTGELFF	TGTGCCAGTAGTACGGAATGGGGAGGGACCGGGGAGCTGTTTTTT
TRBD2	NA	TRBV7-6	TRBJ2-1	CASSLGGTSNEQFF	TGTGCCAGCAGCTTGGGTGGGACTAGCAATGAGCAGTTCTTC
NA	few	TRBV27	TRBJ1-1	CASATAMNTEAFF	TGTGCCAGCGCGACAGCGATGAACACTGAAGCTTTCTTT
NA	NA	TRBV12-5	TRBJ2-7	CASGLVRMGTPLSSYEQYF	TGTGCTAGTGGTTTGGTACGAATGGGGACTCCTTTAAGCTCCTACGAGCAGTACTTC